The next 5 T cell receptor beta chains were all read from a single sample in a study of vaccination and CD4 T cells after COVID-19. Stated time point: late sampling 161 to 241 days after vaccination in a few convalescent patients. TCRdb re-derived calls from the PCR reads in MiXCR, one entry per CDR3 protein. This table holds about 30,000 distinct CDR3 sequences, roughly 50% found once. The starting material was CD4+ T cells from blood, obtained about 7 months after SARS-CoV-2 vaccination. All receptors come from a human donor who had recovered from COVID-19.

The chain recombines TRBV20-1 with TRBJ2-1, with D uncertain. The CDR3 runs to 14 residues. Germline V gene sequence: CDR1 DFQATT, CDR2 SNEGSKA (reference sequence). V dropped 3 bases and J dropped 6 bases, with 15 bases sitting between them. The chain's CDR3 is CSASRPPYFNEQFF. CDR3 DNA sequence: TGCAGTGCTAGTAGGCCCCCGTATTTCAATGAGCAGTTCTTC.

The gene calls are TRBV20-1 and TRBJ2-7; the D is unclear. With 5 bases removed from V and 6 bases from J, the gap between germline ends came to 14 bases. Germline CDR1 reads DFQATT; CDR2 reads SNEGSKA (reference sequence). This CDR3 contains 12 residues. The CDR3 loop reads CSAHTSEREQYF. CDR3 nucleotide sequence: TGCAGTGCTCATACTTCGGAGCGCGAGCAGTACTTC.

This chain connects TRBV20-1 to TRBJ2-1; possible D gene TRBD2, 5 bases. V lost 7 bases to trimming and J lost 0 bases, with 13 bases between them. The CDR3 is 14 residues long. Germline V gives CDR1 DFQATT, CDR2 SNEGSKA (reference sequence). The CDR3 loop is CSVFGKSSYNEQFF. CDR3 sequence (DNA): TGCAGTGTGTTCGGGAAGAGCTCCTACAATGAGCAGTTCTTC.

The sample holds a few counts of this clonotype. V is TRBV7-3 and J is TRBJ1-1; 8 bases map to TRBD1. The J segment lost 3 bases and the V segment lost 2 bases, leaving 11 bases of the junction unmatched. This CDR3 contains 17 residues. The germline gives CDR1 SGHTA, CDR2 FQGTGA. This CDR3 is CASSLSPGQGEDTEAFF. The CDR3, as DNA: TGTGCCAGCAGCTTATCCCCTGGACAGGGTGAGGACACTGAAGCTTTCTTT.

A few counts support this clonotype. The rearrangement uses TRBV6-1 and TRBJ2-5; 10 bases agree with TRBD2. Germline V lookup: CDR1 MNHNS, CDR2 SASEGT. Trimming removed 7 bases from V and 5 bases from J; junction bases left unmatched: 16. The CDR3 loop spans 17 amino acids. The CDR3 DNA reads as TGTGCCAGCACCCAATTCCCAGCGGGAGGGGGGAGGGAGACCCAGTACTTC. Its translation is CASTQFPAGGGRETQYF.